This T cell receptor beta chain was captured in a study of cytotoxic CD8 clonotypes in ibrutinib-treated CLL. Across the whole study: The study included eleven to twelve relapsed/refractory and more than 14 treatment-naive patients; about 17 had IGHV unmutated disease.

Generated by immunoSEQ multiplex PCR, the TCRdb table keeps only in-frame clones and is missing some. The sample shows approximately 300,000 clones, approximately 80% of them seen only once. Sequenced material: PBMCs, taken before ibrutinib treatment. This TCR was sampled from a human donor with chronic lymphocytic leukemia.

CDR3 bases: TGCGCCAGCAGCCAAGATCCGGCTAGCGGGTACACAGATACGCAGTATTTT. It yields the protein CASSQDPASGYTDTQYF. The rearrangement joins TRBV4-3 to TRBJ2-3; 8 bases are shared with TRBD2. This CDR3 spans 17 amino acids. The J segment lost 2 bases and the V segment lost 0 bases, leaving 7 bases of the junction unmatched. Germline values: CDR1 LGHNA, CDR2 YSLEER.